The T cell receptor (beta chain) under discussion was sequenced for a study of CXCR3-negative and CXCR3-positive naive CD8 T cells. UMI-tagged TRB cDNA libraries were built via 5' RACE. TCRdb re-called the 5' RACE reads and catalogs CDR3 proteins one per entry, DNA excluded. The repertoire table contains tens of thousands of distinct CDR3 sequences. This CDR3 is built from 21 residues. CDR1 and CDR2 (germline): DFQATT, SNEGSKA (reference sequence). General study points: Each naive subset displayed comparably high diversity, whereas memory CD8+ cells displayed much lower diversity.

As to this clonotype: Its antigen is unidentified.

Sequenced: memory CD8+ T cells from blood. This clonotype originated in a human donor in good health. Some clones in this sample may be carry-over from other donors' samples. The chain joins TRBV20-1 to TRBJ1-4; TCRdb returns TRBD1, unconfirmable since there is no DNA. CDR3: CSARDPLSSRDPTTTNEKLFF.